This is a list of T cell receptor beta chains from one sample in a study of blood T cell repertoires in COVID-19. Some clones are missing from TCRdb's copy, which holds only in-frame ones; the method was immunoSEQ multiplex PCR. Of over 120,000 clones listed, more than 80% are singletons. The sequenced sample consisted of PBMCs or T cells enriched from blood (not recorded which). All receptors derive from a man aged 50 to 60 who had recovered from COVID-19. The CDR3 runs from the conserved cysteine through the conserved F or W. Each record gives: D gene, J gene, V gene, clone size, CDR3 DNA, CDR3 protein. D genes are given only for firm matches. Clone size is stated in some rows and not others, as once, few, many or a class when expanded.

>-|TRBJ1-5|TRBV19|-
TGTGCCAGTAACGGCCTAACAGGTCAGCCCCAGCATTTT
CASNGLTGQPQHF
>-|TRBJ2-7|TRBV5-1|-
TGCGCCAGCAGCCCAGGGGGAGGATGGACCTACGAGCAGTACTTC
CASSPGGGWTYEQYF
>TRBD1|TRBJ2-5|TRBV19|-
TGTGCCAGCCGGGACAGGGGGGGAGAGACCCAGTACTTC
CASRDRGGETQYF
>TRBD2|TRBJ2-2|TRBV4-3|-
TGCGCCAGCAGCCAACTAGCGGGAGCCGCCGGGGAGCTGTTTTTT
CASSQLAGAAGELFF
>-|TRBJ1-2|TRBV27|few
TGTGCCAGCAGTTCCCCGGCAGGGCGAGGCTACACCTTC
CASSSPAGRGYTF
>-|TRBJ1-6|TRBV11-2|-
TGTGCCAGCAGCTTAAGCAGGGCTAATTCACCCCTCCACTTT
CASSLSRANSPLHF
>TRBD2|TRBJ2-1|TRBV7-2|-
TGTGCCAGCAGCTTGGGGACTAGCGGTGTTGAGCAGTTCTTC
CASSLGTSGVEQFF
>TRBD2|TRBJ2-5|TRBV6-4|-
TGTGCCAGCAGTACCAGAGCGGGGGCGGGGGATGGGGAGACCCAGTACTTC
CASSTRAGAGDGETQYF
>TRBD2|TRBJ2-1|TRBV4-2|-
TGTGCCAGCAGCCCAGGCGCGGGGGGGGGATACAATGAGCAGTTCTTC
CASSPGAGGGYNEQFF
>TRBD2|TRBJ2-3|TRBV27|-
TGTGCCAGCTCCCATCAGCGGGGGTTGGGCTCAGATACGCAGTATTTT
CASSHQRGLGSDTQYF
>TRBD1|TRBJ1-5|TRBV28|-
TGTGCGAGCACAGGGGGCGCGTATCAGCCCCAGCATTTT
CASTGGAYQPQHF
>-|TRBJ1-4|TRBV2|-
TGTGCCAGCAGAAGAGCCAGGGTTAATGAAAAACTGTTTTTT
CASRRARVNEKLFF
>TRBD2|TRBJ2-3|TRBV5-4|-
TGTGCCAGCAGCTTGGCGGGGGGGCGGGGCACAGATACGCAGTATTTT
CASSLAGGRGTDTQYF
>-|TRBJ2-2|TRBV27|once
TGTGCCAGCAGTTCAAGTAGAGGGGAGCTGTTTTTT
CASSSSRGELFF
>-|TRBJ1-1|TRBV30|-
TGTGCCTGGAGGTGGGCAGGGTTCACTGAAGCTTTCTTT
CAWRWAGFTEAFF
>TRBD1|TRBJ2-3|TRBV30|-
TGTGCCTGGAACGCCCGGGGACAGGTGTTTACAGATACGCAGTATTTT
CAWNARGQVFTDTQYF
>TRBD2|TRBJ2-3|TRBV5-4|-
TGTGCCAGCAGCTCCTTAGCGGGAGCCCAAGCAGATACGCAGTATTTT
CASSSLAGAQADTQYF
>-|TRBJ2-1|TRBV7-8|-
TGTGCCAGCAGCCCTTGGGACTTAATGGGGGAGCAGTTCTTC
CASSPWDLMGEQFF
>-|TRBJ1-6|TRBV27|few
TGTGCCAGCAGTTTATCCCCCGACAGAATTTCACCCCTCCACTTT
CASSLSPDRISPLHF
>TRBD1|TRBJ1-3|TRBV28|-
TGTGCCAGCAGTTTACACGGGACAGGCTCTGGAAACACCATATATTTT
CASSLHGTGSGNTIYF
>-|TRBJ1-3|TRBV6-5|-
TGTGCCAGCGGGAGAGAGCGAAACACCATATATTTT
CASGRERNTIYF
>TRBD1|TRBJ1-4|TRBV2|-
TGTGCCAGCAGGAGACAGGGGCTGGCTAATGAAAAACTGTTTTTT
CASRRQGLANEKLFF
>-|TRBJ2-3|TRBV29-1|-
TGCAGCGTTGCCAGCTGGAGGATCACAGATACGCAGTATTTT
CSVASWRITDTQYF
>TRBD1|TRBJ1-2|TRBV5-1|few
TGCGCCAGCAGCTTCCTTCCGGGACAGGGCACTAACTATGGCTACACCTTC
CASSFLPGQGTNYGYTF
>TRBD2|TRBJ2-3|TRBV9|-
TGTGCCAGCAGCCCTCTAGCGGGGGTGACAGATACGCAGTATTTT
CASSPLAGVTDTQYF
>TRBD1|TRBJ1-2|TRBV7-2|-
TGTGCCAGCAGCTATTCCGACAGGGGAAACTATGGCTACACCTTC
CASSYSDRGNYGYTF